Shown below are 9 T cell receptor beta chains from a single sample sequenced in a study of CD8 T cells in ankylosing spondylitis. No antigen is known for these receptors. Findings and limits, study-wide: Fewer than ten highly homologous variants made up a TCR beta motif that seemed to typify ankylosing spondylitis blood.

TCRdb reanalysed the 5' RACE reads using MiXCR and keeps one entry per CDR3 protein. The table shows more than 250,000 distinct CDR3 sequences, with 8% occurring only once. Sequencing was performed on blood, either unsorted or a sorted T cell fraction (not recorded which). Receptor source: a male donor with ankylosing spondylitis.

This clonotype has just a few counts. The chain has TRBV4-2 and TRBJ2-3, with D unresolved. Trimming took 1 base from V and 0 from J, leaving 11 bases between them. CDR3 length equals 16 residues. Germline CDR1 is LGHNA and CDR2 is YNFKEQ. The CDR3 region is CASSQVPDPSTDTQYF. The CDR3 nucleotides read TGTGCCAGCAGCCAAGTCCCTGATCCTAGCACAGATACGCAGTATTTT.

This clonotype was observed many times. The gene calls are TRBV9 and TRBJ2-1; 7 bases map to TRBD2. Germline lookup yields CDR1 SGDLS and CDR2 YYNGEE. This CDR3 has 15 amino acids. Trimming cost V 0 bases and J 3 bases; bases outside gene matches: 3. This CDR3 reads CASSVVPSGYNEQFF. The CDR3 DNA is TGTGCCAGCAGCGTAGTGCCTAGCGGCTACAATGAGCAGTTCTTC.

There are a few counts of this clonotype. The chain couples TRBV7-9 to TRBJ2-2, with TRBD1 matching over 8 bases. The germline CDR1 and CDR2 sequences are SEHNR and FQNEAQ (reference sequence). The V and J ends lost 5 bases and 0 bases, in that order; junction bases with no gene match: 5. CDR3 length equals 16 residues. The CDR3 DNA follows: TGTGCCAGCAGCCAGCAGGGGGCGCCGAACACCGGGGAGCTGTTTTTT. Its translation is CASSQQGAPNTGELFF.

V usage is TRBV3-1 and J usage is TRBJ2-7, with D uncertain. V gave up 4 bases and J gave up 1 base, with 11 bases separating them. CDR3 length: 14 amino acids. Germline values: CDR1 LGHDT, CDR2 YNNKEL (reference sequence). Here the CDR3 reads CASSPGPHSYEQYF. CDR3 DNA: TGTGCCAGCAGCCCCGGACCGCATTCCTACGAGCAGTACTTC.

This clonotype was detected a few times. The rearrangement joins TRBV6-1 to TRBJ2-3; tentatively, D is TRBD1 (5 bases). The V and J ends lost 6 bases and 2 bases respectively, with 9 bases between them. CDR1 and CDR2 (germline): MNHNS, SASEGT. This CDR3 has 13 residues. Written as DNA, the CDR3 is TGTGCCAGCAGCAGGGCGACCACAGATACGCAGTATTTT. Translated, it gives CASSRATTDTQYF.

The chain is built from TRBV27 and TRBJ2-1; D may be TRBD1 (6 bases). Trimming left V 2 bases short and J 4 bases short, with 12 bases between. Germline loops: CDR1 MNHEY, CDR2 SMNVEV (reference sequence). CDR3 length equals 15 residues. CDR3 residues: CASSLRQGLYNEQFF. In nucleotides, the CDR3 is TGTGCCAGCAGTTTACGGCAGGGGTTGTACAATGAGCAGTTCTTC.

This clonotype was counted many times. CDR3 bases: TGTGCCAGCAGTTTACAGGGGGGCCTTGAGGGCACTGAAGCTTTCTTT. This sequence encodes CASSLQGGLEGTEAFF. The chain couples TRBV28 to TRBJ1-1, with TRBD1 matching 7 bases. CDR1 is MDHEN, CDR2 SYDVKM, per germline. The CDR3 length is 16 residues. Trimming removed 2 bases from V and 4 bases from J; junction bases left unmatched: 10.

The rearrangement uses TRBV13 and TRBJ1-2; the match to TRBD1 covers 12 bases. Germline V gene sequence: CDR1 PRHDT, CDR2 FYEKMQ (reference sequence). V lost 5 bases and J lost 8; bases outside the gene matches: 9. This CDR3 is built from 15 residues. The CDR3 protein is CASSHPGQGALGYTF. The CDR3 nucleotides are TGTGCCAGCAGCCACCCGGGACAGGGGGCGTTGGGCTACACCTTC.

The V gene is TRBV12-3 or TRBV12-4, the J gene TRBJ2-1, with D perhaps given as TRBD1 or TRBD2 (5 bases each). The V and J ends lost 5 bases and 3 bases respectively, with 14 bases between them. CDR3 length equals 15 residues. The CDR3 here is CASSPGTAIYNEQFF. The CDR3 coding sequence is TGTGCCAGCAGTCCCGGGACGGCTATCTACAATGAGCAGTTCTTC.